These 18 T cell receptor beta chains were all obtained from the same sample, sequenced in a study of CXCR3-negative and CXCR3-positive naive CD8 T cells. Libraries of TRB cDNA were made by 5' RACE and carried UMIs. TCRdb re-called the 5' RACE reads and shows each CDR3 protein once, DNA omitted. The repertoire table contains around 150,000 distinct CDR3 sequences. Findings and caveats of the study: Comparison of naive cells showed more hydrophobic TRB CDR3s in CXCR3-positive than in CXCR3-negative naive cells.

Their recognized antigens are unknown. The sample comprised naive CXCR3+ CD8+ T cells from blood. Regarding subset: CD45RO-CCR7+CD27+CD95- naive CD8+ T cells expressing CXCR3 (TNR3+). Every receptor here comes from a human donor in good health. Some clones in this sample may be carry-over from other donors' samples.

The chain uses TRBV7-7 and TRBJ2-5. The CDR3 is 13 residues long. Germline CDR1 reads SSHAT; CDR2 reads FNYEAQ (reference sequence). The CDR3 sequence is CASSLSLLETQYF.

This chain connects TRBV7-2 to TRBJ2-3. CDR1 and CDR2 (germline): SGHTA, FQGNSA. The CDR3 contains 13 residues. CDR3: CASSLGTADMQYF.

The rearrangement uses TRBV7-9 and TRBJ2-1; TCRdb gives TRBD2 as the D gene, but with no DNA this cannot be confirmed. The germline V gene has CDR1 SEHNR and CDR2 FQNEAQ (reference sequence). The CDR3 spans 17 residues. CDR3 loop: CASSSGTSGRDHNEQFF.

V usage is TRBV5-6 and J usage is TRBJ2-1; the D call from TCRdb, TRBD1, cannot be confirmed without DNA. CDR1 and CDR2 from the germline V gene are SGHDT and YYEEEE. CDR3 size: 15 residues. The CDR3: CASSPRGISYNEQFF.

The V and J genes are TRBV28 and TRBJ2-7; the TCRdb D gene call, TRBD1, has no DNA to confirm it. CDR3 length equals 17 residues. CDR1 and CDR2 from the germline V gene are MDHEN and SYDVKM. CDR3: CASSLPLTGEDSYEQYF.

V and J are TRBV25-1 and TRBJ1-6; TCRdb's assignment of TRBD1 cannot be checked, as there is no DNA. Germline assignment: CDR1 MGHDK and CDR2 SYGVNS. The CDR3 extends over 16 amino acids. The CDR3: CASSEFDRDVGSPLHF.

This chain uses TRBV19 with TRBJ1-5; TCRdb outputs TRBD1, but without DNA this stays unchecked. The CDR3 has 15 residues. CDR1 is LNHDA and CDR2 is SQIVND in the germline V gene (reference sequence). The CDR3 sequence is CASSWGQGGNQPQHF.

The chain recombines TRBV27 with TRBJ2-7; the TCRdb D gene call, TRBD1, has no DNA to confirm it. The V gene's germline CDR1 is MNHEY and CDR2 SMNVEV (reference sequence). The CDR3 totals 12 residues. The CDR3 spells CASSTTGREQYF.

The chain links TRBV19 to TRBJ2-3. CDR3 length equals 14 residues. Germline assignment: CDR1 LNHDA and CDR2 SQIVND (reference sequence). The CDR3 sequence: CASSFLGDTDTQYF.

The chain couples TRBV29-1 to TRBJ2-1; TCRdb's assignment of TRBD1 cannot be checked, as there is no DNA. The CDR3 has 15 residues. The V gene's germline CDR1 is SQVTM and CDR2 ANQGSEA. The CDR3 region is CSSAGTGKVYNEQFF.

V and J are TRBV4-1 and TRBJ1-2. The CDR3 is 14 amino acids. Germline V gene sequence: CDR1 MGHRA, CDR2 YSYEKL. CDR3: CASSQDWQSYGYTF.

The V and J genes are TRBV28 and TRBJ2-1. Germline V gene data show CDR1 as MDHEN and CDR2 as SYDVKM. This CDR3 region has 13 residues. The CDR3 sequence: CASSEFLRNEQFF.

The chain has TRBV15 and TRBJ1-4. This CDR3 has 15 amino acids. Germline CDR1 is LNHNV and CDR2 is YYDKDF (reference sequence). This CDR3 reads CATSRDMRKEEKLFF.

The CDR3 reads CASSFSGGGARSYEQYF. V gene TRBV7-9 combines with J gene TRBJ2-7; TCRdb's D call of TRBD2 is untestable without DNA. Germline loops: CDR1 SEHNR, CDR2 FQNEAQ (reference sequence). The CDR3 contains 17 residues.

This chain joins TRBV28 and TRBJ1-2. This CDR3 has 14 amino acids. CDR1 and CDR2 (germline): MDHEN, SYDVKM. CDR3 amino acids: CASSEIPLNYGYTF.

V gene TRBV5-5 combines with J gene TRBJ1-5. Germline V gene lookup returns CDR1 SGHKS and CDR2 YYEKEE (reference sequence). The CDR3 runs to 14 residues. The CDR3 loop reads CASSTDGPAQPQHF.

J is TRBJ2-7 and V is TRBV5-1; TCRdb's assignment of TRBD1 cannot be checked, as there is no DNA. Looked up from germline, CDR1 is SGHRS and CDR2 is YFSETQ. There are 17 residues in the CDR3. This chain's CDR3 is CASSLGVKPLGIYEQYF.

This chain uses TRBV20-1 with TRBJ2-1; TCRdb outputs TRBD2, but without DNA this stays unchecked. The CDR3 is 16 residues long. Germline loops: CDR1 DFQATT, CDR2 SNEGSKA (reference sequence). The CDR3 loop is CSAREGSGNNYNEQFF.